What follows are 25 T cell receptor beta chains derived from one specimen sequenced in a study of cytomegalovirus exposure and HLA in healthy donors. PCR used 60 Vbeta primers and 13 Jbeta primers. Repertoires were generated with immunoSEQ multiplex PCR, while TCRdb's copy carries only in-frame clones and drops some. The sample holds around 160,000 clones, 68% seen once. Sequenced sample: PBMCs. These receptor sequences come from a woman between 35 and 50 years old in good health and CMV-seropositive.

J is TRBJ1-1 and V is TRBV4-2; 9 nucleotides line up with TRBD1. CDR3 length: 16 amino acids. V was clipped by 4 bases and J by 0 bases; unmatched bases: 6. Germline CDR1 LGHNA, CDR2 YNFKEQ. Written as DNA, the CDR3 is TGTGCCAGCAGCCCCTCCGGGACAGGGCTGAACACTGAAGCTTTCTTT. It specifies CASSPSGTGLNTEAFF.

The chain uses TRBV28 and TRBJ2-5; 13 bases align to TRBD2. The CDR3 loop spans 16 amino acids. CDR1 and CDR2 from the germline V gene are MDHEN and SYDVKM. V was clipped by 5 bases and J by 1 base; unmatched bases: 4. CDR3 DNA: TGTGCCAGCAGTCAGAGACTAGCGGGAGGCCAAGAGACCCAGTACTTC. It codes for CASSQRLAGGQETQYF.

The chain has TRBV7-6 and TRBJ2-7, with 8 bases lining up with TRBD1. This CDR3 spans 18 amino acids. The V segment lost 4 bases and the J segment 0 bases; nucleotides outside the gene matches: 14. CDR1 and CDR2 from the germline V gene are SGHVS and FNYEAQ. The CDR3 DNA reads as TGTGCCAGCAGCTCCTCCCTTGGGGGACAGGCCTACTCCTACGAGCAGTACTTC. Translation: CASSSSLGGQAYSYEQYF.

The CDR3 spells CASSQLNRAGETQYF. Written as DNA, the CDR3 is TGTGCCAGCTCACAACTTAACAGGGCTGGCGAGACCCAGTACTTC. J is TRBJ2-5 and V is TRBV18, with a tentative D call TRBD1 (6 bases). Germline assignment: CDR1 KGHSH and CDR2 LQKENI. The CDR3 is 15 residues long. Trimming cost V 4 bases and J 5 bases, with 17 bases left between them.

V is TRBV4-3 and J is TRBJ2-1; 8 bases line up with TRBD1. The CDR3 spans 14 residues. After removal of 0 bases from V and 9 bases from J, the junction contained 4 bases not matched to a gene. The germline gives CDR1 LGHNA, CDR2 YSLEER. CDR3 DNA sequence: TGCGCCAGCAGCCAAGACGCGGGGACAGGTGAGCAGTTCTTC. Amino acid sequence: CASSQDAGTGEQFF.

The V gene is TRBV27, the J gene TRBJ1-1, with D perhaps matching TRBD1 (6 bases). The CDR3 totals 13 residues. Germline CDR1 is MNHEY and CDR2 is SMNVEV (reference sequence). The germline V and J ends were trimmed by 2 bases and 4 bases, with 8 bases remaining between them. The CDR3 loop is CASSLAGATEAFF. The DNA for the CDR3 is TGTGCCAGCAGTTTAGCAGGGGCCACTGAAGCTTTCTTT.

J is TRBJ1-2 and V is TRBV6-5; tentative D call: TRBD1 (5 bases). This CDR3 is 13 amino acids long. Per the germline V gene, CDR1 is MNHEY and CDR2 is SVGAGI. V was cut by 4 bases and J by 2 bases, with 8 bases left in between. The CDR3 here is CASSLGPNYGYTF. The CDR3 nucleotides read TGTGCCAGCAGTTTGGGGCCCAACTATGGCTACACCTTC.

This clone has a handful of counts. This chain links TRBV29-1 with TRBJ2-5; 8 nucleotides match TRBD2. CDR1 and CDR2 (germline): SQVTM, ANQGSEA. Trimming took 3 bases from V and 2 from J; bases not matched to a gene: 5. The CDR3 covers 14 residues. The CDR3 DNA follows: TGCAGCGTTGATTCCGGACTAGCACAAGAGACCCAGTACTTC. The encoded protein is CSVDSGLAQETQYF.

The V gene is TRBV10-3, the J gene TRBJ2-3; 8 nucleotides agree with TRBD2. The CDR3 is 13 amino acids. The germline gives CDR1 ENHRY, CDR2 SYGVKD. V gave up 11 bases and J gave up 0 bases; unmatched junction bases: 4. In DNA form, the CDR3 reads TGTGCCGTACGGGGGGGTAGCACAGATACGCAGTATTTT. Translated: CAVRGGSTDTQYF.

The chain carries TRBV28 and TRBJ2-3; 7 bases are shared with TRBD2. This CDR3 is built from 15 residues. CDR1 is MDHEN and CDR2 is SYDVKM in the germline V gene. Germline trimming cut 7 bases from V and 0 bases from J; bases unmatched to any gene: 7. Here the CDR3 DNA reads TGTGCCAGCACTAGCGGACAAGGAAGCACAGATACGCAGTATTTT. As protein: CASTSGQGSTDTQYF.

The chain recombines TRBV7-3 with TRBJ2-5, with 10 positions matching TRBD1. Germline-derived CDR1 and CDR2 are SGHTA and FQGTGA. This CDR3 is 16 amino acids long. With V trimmed by 1 base and J by 1 base, 3 bases remained unmatched. The CDR3 sequence is CASSLSRDRGQETQYF. The CDR3 nucleotides read TGTGCCAGCAGCTTAAGCCGGGACAGGGGCCAAGAGACCCAGTACTTC.

The chain links TRBV28 to TRBJ2-1, with 7 bases lining up with TRBD2. The CDR3 has 16 amino acids. CDR1 MDHEN and CDR2 SYDVKM come from the germline V gene. Trimming at V came to 3 bases and at J to 5 bases, leaving 10 bases not matched to a gene. CDR3 sequence (DNA): TGTGCCAGCAGTTTGTCGGCTAGCGGAGCGGACAATGAGCAGTTCTTC. Amino acids: CASSLSASGADNEQFF.

The rearrangement links TRBV19 to TRBJ1-1; D unresolved. The CDR3 has 13 residues. Between the trimmed V and J ends, which lost 6 bases and 10 bases, there was a span of 18 bases. Germline assignment: CDR1 LNHDA and CDR2 SQIVND (reference sequence). The CDR3 sequence: CASSLLEGGLAFF. For the CDR3, the DNA is TGTGCCAGTAGCCTACTCGAGGGAGGTTTAGCTTTCTTT.

This clone was seen more than once but under ten times. DNA for the CDR3: TGTGCCAGCACCCTGGACAGGGGGGAGCTGTTTTTT. Residues: CASTLDRGELFF. The chain has TRBV5-5 and TRBJ1-4, with 7 nucleotides matching TRBD1. TRBJ2-2 matches the DNA end more closely, so the J call is doubtful. CDR3 length: 12 residues. From germline, CDR1 is SGHKS and CDR2 YYEKEE (reference sequence).

This clone was counted between two and nine times. The J gene is TRBJ1-5, the V gene TRBV7-9; no clear D gene. The V gene's germline CDR1 is SEHNR and CDR2 FQNEAQ (reference sequence). Trimming removed 8 bases at V and 7 bases at J, with 15 bases between. The CDR3 spans 13 residues. CDR3 amino acids: CASDTEGAQPQHF. The CDR3 bases are TGTGCCAGCGACACGGAGGGCGCCCAGCCCCAGCATTTT.

V usage is TRBV29-1 and J usage is TRBJ2-7; D may be TRBD2 (6 bases). V dropped 7 bases and J dropped 1 base, with 17 bases sitting between them. The CDR3 has 14 residues. Looked up from germline, CDR1 is SQVTM and CDR2 is ANQGSEA. The CDR3 loop reads CSARGRLGSYEQYF. CDR3 bases: TGCAGCGCCCGGGGGAGGTTGGGGTCCTACGAGCAGTACTTC.

For this clone: Other DNA sequences in the sample encode the same CDR3. V usage is TRBV6-1 and J usage is TRBJ1-1; D is undetermined. The ends were cut back, 6 bases at V and 0 bases at J, with 11 bases in the middle. The CDR3 runs 14 residues. Germline V gives CDR1 MNHNS, CDR2 SASEGT. The chain's CDR3 is CASREIQMNTEAFF. The CDR3 bases are TGTGCCAGCAGGGAAATACAGATGAACACTGAAGCTTTCTTT.

V gene TRBV28 combines with J gene TRBJ2-1; D gene unclear. Trimming cost V 6 bases and J 5 bases, with 8 bases left between them. This CDR3 is 12 amino acids long. Germline V gene sequence: CDR1 MDHEN, CDR2 SYDVKM. In DNA, the CDR3 is TGTGCCAGCAGCTCCCTCCACAATGAGCAGTTCTTC. As protein: CASSSLHNEQFF.

The V gene is TRBV5-1, the J gene TRBJ2-3, with D possibly matching TRBD1 (8 bases). Trimming cost V 2 bases and J 6 bases, with 16 bases left between them. CDR1 and CDR2 (germline): SGHRS, YFSETQ. This CDR3 is 15 amino acids long. As DNA, the CDR3 is TGCGCCAGCAGCTTCCGGACAGGGAGGGATGATACGCAGTATTTT. Protein: CASSFRTGRDDTQYF.

The J gene is TRBJ2-5, the V gene TRBV29-1; D gene uncertain. Germline V CDR1 and CDR2: SQVTM, ANQGSEA. There are 11 residues in the CDR3. Trimming pared 8 bases from V and 4 bases from J, leaving 11 bases between. CDR3 in amino acids: CSLGERETQYF. CDR3 DNA: TGCAGCCTGGGCGAGAGAGAGACCCAGTACTTC.

The V gene is TRBV7-2, the J gene TRBJ2-3, with a possible D match to TRBD2 (6 bases). Per germline, CDR1 SGHTA and CDR2 FQGNSA. The CDR3 totals 16 residues. Between the trimmed V and J ends, which lost 1 base and 2 bases, there was a span of 13 bases. The CDR3: CASSLVLGLDTDTQYF. CDR3 bases: TGTGCCAGCAGCTTAGTCCTGGGACTTGACACAGATACGCAGTATTTT.

This sequence joins TRBV7-8 and TRBJ1-3, with D tentatively TRBD1 (6 bases). Looked up from germline, CDR1 is SGHVS and CDR2 is FQNEAQ. Trimming shortened V by 2 bases and J by 0 bases, and 20 bases separated the two germline ends. The CDR3 contains 19 residues. For the CDR3, the DNA is TGTGCCAGCAGCTTATCGGGGGGGCAGGGCCACTTCTCTGGAAACACCATATATTTT. Translated: CASSLSGGQGHFSGNTIYF.

The gene calls are TRBV7-8 and TRBJ1-1; 9 bases are a match to TRBD1. Germline CDR1 SGHVS, CDR2 FQNEAQ. J gave up 7 bases and V 5 bases, and 5 bases lay outside the gene matches. The CDR3 loop spans 13 amino acids. The CDR3, as DNA: TGTGCCAGCAGCAGGGACAGGGTTGATGAAGCTTTCTTT. It translates to CASSRDRVDEAFF.

The V and J genes are TRBV5-4 and TRBJ2-4; 12 bases map to TRBD1. V lost 5 bases and J lost 13; bases outside the gene matches: 7. This CDR3 comprises 13 residues. Per germline, CDR1 SGHNT and CDR2 YYREEE (reference sequence). Here the CDR3 reads CASSPGQGAMQYF. In nucleotides, the CDR3 is TGTGCCAGCAGTCCGGGACAGGGGGCGATGCAGTACTTC.

CDR3: CASSGQGNSPLHF. Written as DNA, the CDR3 is TGTGCCAGCAGTGGGCAGGGGAATTCACCCCTCCACTTT. This chain joins TRBV6-6 and TRBJ1-6, with D tentatively TRBD1 (6 bases). V lost 5 bases and J lost 7, with 9 bases in between. There are 13 residues in the CDR3. Per germline, CDR1 MNHNY and CDR2 SVGAGI (reference sequence).